These 12 T cell receptor beta chains came from one sample sequenced in a study of CD8 T cells in ankylosing spondylitis (dated by TCRdb to the late 2010s). The library was made by 5' RACE. Sequenced on an Illumina HiSeq 2500. TCRdb's own reprocessing of the public reads used fastp at Q25 and MiXCR and kept productive beta chains. Rows with a matching CDR3 protein are joined into one entry that keeps the most common DNA and genes. The sample has 250,000 or so distinct CDR3 sequences on record, under 20% of them singletons. Around 30% of the sample is in the top ten clones. The sequencing sample was made of blood, either unsorted or a sorted T cell fraction (not recorded which). These TCRs come from a male donor with ankylosing spondylitis or in good health (not recorded which).

The chain uses TRBV29-1 and TRBJ2-3; D might be TRBD2 (6 bases). The CDR3 sequence is 13 residues long. Germline assignment: CDR1 SQVTM and CDR2 ANQGSEA. The V gene lost 7 bases and the J gene lost 3 bases, with 14 bases spanning the gap. Here the CDR3 DNA reads TGCAGCGCCTGGAGGGAGCTGACAGATACGCAGTATTTT. Its protein is CSAWRELTDTQYF.

The genes are TRBV21-1 and TRBJ2-1; the table's D gene call, TRBD2, was not cross checked with the DNA. TRBV21-1 is a documented pseudogene. The CDR3 sequence is 19 residues long. CDR3: CASSKLMRLAGFSYNEQFF. The CDR3 nucleotides read TGTGCCAGCAGCAAATTGATGAGGCTAGCGGGCTTCTCCTACAATGAGCAGTTCTTC.

Many counts were recorded for this clonotype. V is TRBV10-3 and J is TRBJ2-1, with D tentatively TRBD1 or TRBD2 (5 bases each). Germline CDR1 is ENHRY and CDR2 is SYGVKD. The CDR3 is 16 amino acids. V lost 7 bases and J lost 1, with 17 bases in between. CDR3 bases: TGTGCCATCACCGAGGGGTCCAGGGTATCCTACAATGAGCAGTTCTTC. This gives the protein CAITEGSRVSYNEQFF.

In its sample, this clonotype was seen once. V usage is TRBV10-2 and J usage is TRBJ2-7; 7 bases are shared with TRBD2. Germline V gene sequence: CDR1 WSHSY, CDR2 SAAADI. The V and J ends lost 2 bases and 2 bases, in that order; junction bases with no gene match: 0. CDR3 length: 13 residues. The CDR3 reads CASSEGTTYEQYF. In nucleotides, the CDR3 is TGCGCCAGCAGTGAGGGGACTACCTACGAGCAGTACTTC.

This clonotype has a handful of counts. This CDR3 reads CASSLEGQIYEQYF. The DNA of the CDR3 is TGCGCCAGCAGCTTGGAGGGACAGATCTACGAGCAGTACTTC. This chain uses TRBV5-1 with TRBJ2-7; the match to TRBD1 covers 7 bases. The trim removed 0 bases at V and 3 bases at J, leaving 3 bases unmatched. Germline CDR1 SGHRS, CDR2 YFSETQ. The CDR3 extends over 14 amino acids.

The chain uses TRBV5-1 and TRBJ1-3; D might be TRBD1 (6 bases). Deletions cut 4 bases from V and 1 base from J, with 12 bases between. CDR3 length: 15 residues. CDR1 SGHRS and CDR2 YFSETQ come from the germline V gene. This chain's CDR3 is CASSVVGGSGNTIYF. The CDR3 DNA sequence: TGCGCCAGCAGCGTGGTAGGGGGATCTGGAAACACCATATATTTT.

V usage is TRBV7-9 and J usage is TRBJ2-5; a possible D gene is TRBD2 (5 bases). The CDR3 runs 11 residues. V was pared by 3 bases and J by 7 bases, with 6 bases between. The germline V gene encodes CDR1 SEHNR and CDR2 FQNEAQ (reference sequence). CDR3 region: CASSFEGTQYF. CDR3 nucleotide sequence: TGTGCCAGCAGCTTCGAGGGGACCCAGTACTTC.

The sample holds many counts of this clonotype. The chain recombines TRBV4-1 with TRBJ2-7, with 11 bases matching TRBD1. J lost 2 bases, V lost 0 bases, and 6 bases had no gene match. The V gene's germline CDR1 is MGHRA and CDR2 YSYEKL. CDR3 length: 17 amino acids. The CDR3: CASSQEELGQGAYEQYF. CDR3 sequence (DNA): TGCGCCAGCAGCCAAGAGGAGTTGGGACAGGGGGCCTACGAGCAGTACTTC.

This chain uses TRBV11-2 with TRBJ2-7, with D perhaps matching TRBD1 (5 bases). CDR1 and CDR2 (germline): SGHAT, FQNNGV. Trimming shortened V by 0 bases and J by 2 bases, and 14 bases separated the two germline ends. CDR3 length equals 16 residues. CDR3 DNA sequence: TGTGCCAGCAGCTTAGATTCAAGGACAATACCCTACGAGCAGTACTTC. Protein: CASSLDSRTIPYEQYF. Full variable domain (missing parts from reference TRBV11-2 and TRBJ2-7): EAGVAQSPRYKIIEKRQSVAFWCNPISGHATLYWYQQILGQGPKLLIQFQNNGVVDDSQLPKDRFSAERLKGVDSTLKIQPAKLEDSAVYLCASSLDSRTIPYEQYFGPGTRLTVT.

The genes are TRBV4-1 and TRBJ2-2; TRBD1 is a possible D gene (6 bases). The CDR3 consists of 16 residues. CDR1 MGHRA and CDR2 YSYEKL come from the germline V gene. Trimming removed 0 bases from V and 5 bases from J, with 13 bases in between. CDR3 bases: TGCGCCAGCAGCCAAGATCTTCAGGGGCCGACCGGGGAGCTGTTTTTT. Encoded protein: CASSQDLQGPTGELFF.

This clonotype was seen a handful of times. The chain carries TRBV6-5 and TRBJ1-5, with a tentative D call TRBD1 (5 bases). V lost 2 bases to trimming and J lost 1 base, with 15 bases between them. This CDR3 comprises 17 residues. CDR1 is MNHEY, CDR2 SVGAGI, per germline. The CDR3 protein is CASSYRWDEGSNQPQHF. The CDR3 DNA reads TGTGCCAGCAGTTACAGGTGGGACGAGGGAAGCAATCAGCCCCAGCATTTT.

The V gene is TRBV6-2 or TRBV6-3, the J gene TRBJ1-1; 9 bases align to TRBD1. Germline CDR1 reads MNHEY; CDR2 reads SVGEGT. V gave up 0 bases and J gave up 5 bases; unmatched junction bases: 7. The CDR3 runs 16 residues. The CDR3 DNA is TGTGCCAGCAGTTACTCGACCAGGACAGGGGCGACTGAAGCTTTCTTT. As protein: CASSYSTRTGATEAFF.